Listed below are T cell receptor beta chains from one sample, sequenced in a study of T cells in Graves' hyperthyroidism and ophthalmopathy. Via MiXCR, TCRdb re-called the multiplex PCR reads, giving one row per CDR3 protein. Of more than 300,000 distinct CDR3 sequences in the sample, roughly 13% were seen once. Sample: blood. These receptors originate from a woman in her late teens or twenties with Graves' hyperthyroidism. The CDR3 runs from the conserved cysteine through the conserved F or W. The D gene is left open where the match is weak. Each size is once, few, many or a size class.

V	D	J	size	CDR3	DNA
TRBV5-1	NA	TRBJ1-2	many	CASSLKQPVKDGYTF	TGCGCCAGCAGCTTGAAACAGCCCGTCAAGGATGGCTACACCTTC
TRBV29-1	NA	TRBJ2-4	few	CSVEDSGDIQYF	TGCAGCGTTGAAGACTCAGGGGACATTCAGTACTTC
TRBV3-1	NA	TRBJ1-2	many	CASSQDRSYGYTF	TGTGCCAGCAGCCAAGATAGATCCTATGGCTACACCTTC
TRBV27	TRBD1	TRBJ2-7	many	CASSYGTAYEQYF	TGTGCCAGCAGTTACGGGACAGCCTACGAGCAGTACTTC
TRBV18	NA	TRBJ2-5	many	CASSPPVQETQYF	TGTGCCAGCTCACCGCCAGTACAAGAGACCCAGTACTTC
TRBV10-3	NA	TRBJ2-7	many	CAISEPEDRYEQYF	TGTGCCATCAGTGAGCCCGAAGACAGGTACGAGCAGTACTTC
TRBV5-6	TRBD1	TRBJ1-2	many	CASGTGRHYGYTF	TGTGCCAGCGGGACAGGACGCCACTATGGCTACACCTTC
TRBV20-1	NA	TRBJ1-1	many	CSALGGRATEAFF	TGCAGTGCTCTTGGGGGGAGAGCCACTGAAGCTTTCTTT
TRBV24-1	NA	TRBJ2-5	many	CATSVGGTQETQYF	TGTGCCACCAGTGTTGGGGGAACCCAAGAGACCCAGTACTTC
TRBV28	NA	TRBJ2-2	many	CASSWYRAPSTGELFF	TGTGCCAGCAGTTGGTACAGGGCCCCCTCGACCGGGGAGCTGTTTTTT
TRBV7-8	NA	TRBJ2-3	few	CASSSTGSTADTQYF	TGTGCCAGCAGCTCCACCGGGTCCACGGCAGATACGCAGTATTTT